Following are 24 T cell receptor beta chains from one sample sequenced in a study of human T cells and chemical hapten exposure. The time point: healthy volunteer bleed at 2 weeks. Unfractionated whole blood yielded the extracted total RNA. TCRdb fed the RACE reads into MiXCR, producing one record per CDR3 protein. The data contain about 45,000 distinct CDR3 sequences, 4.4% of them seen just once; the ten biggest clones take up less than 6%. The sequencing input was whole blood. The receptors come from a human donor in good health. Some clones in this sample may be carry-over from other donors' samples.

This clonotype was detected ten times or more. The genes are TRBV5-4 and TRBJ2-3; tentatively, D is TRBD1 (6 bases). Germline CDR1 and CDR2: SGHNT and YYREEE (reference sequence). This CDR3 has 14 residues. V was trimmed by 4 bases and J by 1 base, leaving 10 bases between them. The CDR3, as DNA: TGTGCCAGCAGCCGGGACATTCGCACAGATACGCAGTATTTT. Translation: CASSRDIRTDTQYF.

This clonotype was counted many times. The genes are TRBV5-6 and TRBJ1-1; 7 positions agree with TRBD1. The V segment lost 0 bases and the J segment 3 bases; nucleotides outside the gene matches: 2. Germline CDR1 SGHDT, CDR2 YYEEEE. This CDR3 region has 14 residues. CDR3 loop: CASSLAGGDTEAFF. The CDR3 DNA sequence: TGTGCCAGCAGCTTGGCAGGGGGAGACACTGAAGCTTTCTTT.

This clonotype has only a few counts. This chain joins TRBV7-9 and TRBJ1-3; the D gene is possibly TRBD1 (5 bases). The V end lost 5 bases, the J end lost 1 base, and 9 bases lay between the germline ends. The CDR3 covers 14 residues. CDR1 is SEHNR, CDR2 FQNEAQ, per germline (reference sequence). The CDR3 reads CASSRDGSGNTIYF. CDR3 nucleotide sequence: TGTGCCAGCAGCCGGGACGGGTCTGGAAACACCATATATTTT.

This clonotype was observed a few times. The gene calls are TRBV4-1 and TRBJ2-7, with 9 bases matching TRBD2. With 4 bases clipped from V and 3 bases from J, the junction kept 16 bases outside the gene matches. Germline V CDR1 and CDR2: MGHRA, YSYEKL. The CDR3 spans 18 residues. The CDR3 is CASSPASLAGPTIYEQYF. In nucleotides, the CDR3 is TGCGCCAGCAGCCCAGCGAGCCTAGCGGGACCGACCATCTACGAGCAGTACTTC.

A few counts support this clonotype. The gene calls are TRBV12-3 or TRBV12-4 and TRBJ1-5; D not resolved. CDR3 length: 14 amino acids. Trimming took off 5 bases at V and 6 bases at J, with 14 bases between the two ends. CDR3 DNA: TGTGCCAGCAGTCTTAGACCGTCGGGTCAGCCCCAGCATTTT. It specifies CASSLRPSGQPQHF.

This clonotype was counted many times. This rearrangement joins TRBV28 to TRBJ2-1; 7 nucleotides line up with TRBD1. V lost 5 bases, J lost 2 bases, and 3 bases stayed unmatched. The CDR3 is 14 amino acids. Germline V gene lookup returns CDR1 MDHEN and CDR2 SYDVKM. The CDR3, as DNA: TGTGCCAGCAGTAGAGGGGGCGCCTACAATGAGCAGTTCTTC. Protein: CASSRGGAYNEQFF.

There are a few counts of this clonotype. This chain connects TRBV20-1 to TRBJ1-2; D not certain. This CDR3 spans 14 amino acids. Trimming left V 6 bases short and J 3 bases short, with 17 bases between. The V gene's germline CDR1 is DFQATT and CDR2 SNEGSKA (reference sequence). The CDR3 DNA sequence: TGCAGTGCGAGCAGTTTCACGGACCACTATGGCTACACCTTC. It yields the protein CSASSFTDHYGYTF.

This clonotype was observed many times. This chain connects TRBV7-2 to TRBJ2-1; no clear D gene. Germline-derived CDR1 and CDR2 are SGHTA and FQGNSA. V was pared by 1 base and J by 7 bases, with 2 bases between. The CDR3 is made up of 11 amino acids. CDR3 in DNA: TGTGCCAGCAGCTTAGTGAATGAGCAGTTCTTC. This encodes CASSLVNEQFF. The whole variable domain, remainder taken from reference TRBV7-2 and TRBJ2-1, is GAGVSQSPSNKVTEKGKDVELRCDPISGHTALYWYRQSLGQGLEFLIYFQGNSAPDKSGLPSDRFSAERTGGSVSTLTIQRTQQEDSAVYLCASSLVNEQFFGPGTRLTVL.

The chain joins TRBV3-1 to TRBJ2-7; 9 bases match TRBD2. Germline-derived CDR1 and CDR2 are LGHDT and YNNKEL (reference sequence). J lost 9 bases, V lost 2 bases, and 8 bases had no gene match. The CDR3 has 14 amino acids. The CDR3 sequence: CASSQLAGDRVQYF. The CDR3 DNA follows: TGTGCCAGCAGCCAATTAGCGGGGGATCGGGTGCAGTACTTC.

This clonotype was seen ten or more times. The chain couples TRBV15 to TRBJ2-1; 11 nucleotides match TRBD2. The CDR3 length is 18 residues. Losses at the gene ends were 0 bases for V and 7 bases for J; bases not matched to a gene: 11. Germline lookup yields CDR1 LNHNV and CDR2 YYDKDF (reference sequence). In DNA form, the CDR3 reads TGTGCCACCAGCAGAGATTTAAGGATTAGCGGGAGGGTAAATGAGCAGTTCTTC. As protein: CATSRDLRISGRVNEQFF.

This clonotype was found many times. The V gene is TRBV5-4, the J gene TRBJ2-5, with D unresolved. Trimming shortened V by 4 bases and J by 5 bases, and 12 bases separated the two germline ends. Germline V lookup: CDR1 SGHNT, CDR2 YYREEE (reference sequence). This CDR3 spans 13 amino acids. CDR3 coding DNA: TGTGCCAGCAGCCCAGTGGGCCACGAGACCCAGTACTTC. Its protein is CASSPVGHETQYF.

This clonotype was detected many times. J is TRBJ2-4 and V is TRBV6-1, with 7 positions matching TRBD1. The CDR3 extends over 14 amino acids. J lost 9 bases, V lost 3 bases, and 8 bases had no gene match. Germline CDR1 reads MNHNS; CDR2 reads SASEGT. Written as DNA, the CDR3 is TGTGCCAGCAGTGATGTCGAGGGGGCGAGCATTCAGTACTTC. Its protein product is CASSDVEGASIQYF.

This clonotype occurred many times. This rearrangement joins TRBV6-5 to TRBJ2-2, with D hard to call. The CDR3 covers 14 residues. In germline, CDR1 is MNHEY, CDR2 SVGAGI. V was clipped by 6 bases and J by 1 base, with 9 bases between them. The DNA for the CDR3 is TGTGCCAGCAGCCCATGGCGGAACACCGGGGAGCTGTTTTTT. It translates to CASSPWRNTGELFF.

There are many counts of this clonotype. The CDR3 reads CASSLALGGDTEAFF. CDR3 nucleotides: TGCGCCAGCAGCTTGGCTCTGGGCGGAGACACTGAAGCTTTCTTT. The chain carries TRBV5-1 and TRBJ1-1; D uncertain. The CDR3 covers 15 residues. V was cut by 0 bases and J by 3 bases, with 12 bases left in between. Germline loops: CDR1 SGHRS, CDR2 YFSETQ.

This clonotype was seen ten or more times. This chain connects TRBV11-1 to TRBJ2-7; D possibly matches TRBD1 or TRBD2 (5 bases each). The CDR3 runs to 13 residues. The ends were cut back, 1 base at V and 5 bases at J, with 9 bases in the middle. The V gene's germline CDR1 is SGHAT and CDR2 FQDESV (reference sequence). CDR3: CASSLERGDEQYF. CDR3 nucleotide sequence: TGTGCCAGCAGCTTAGAAAGGGGAGACGAGCAGTACTTC. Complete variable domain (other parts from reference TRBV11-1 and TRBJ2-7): EAEVAQSPRYKITEKSQAVAFWCDPISGHATLYWYRQILGQGPELLVQFQDESVVDDSQLPKDRFSAERLKGVDSTLKIQPAELGDSAMYLCASSLERGDEQYFGPGTRLTVT.

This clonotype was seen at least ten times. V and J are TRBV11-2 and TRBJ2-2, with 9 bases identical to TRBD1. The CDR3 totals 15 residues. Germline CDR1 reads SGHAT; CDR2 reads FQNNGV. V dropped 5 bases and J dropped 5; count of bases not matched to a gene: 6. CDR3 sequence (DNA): TGTGCCAGCAGCCCGGGACAGGGATATACCGGGGAGCTGTTTTTT. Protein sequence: CASSPGQGYTGELFF.

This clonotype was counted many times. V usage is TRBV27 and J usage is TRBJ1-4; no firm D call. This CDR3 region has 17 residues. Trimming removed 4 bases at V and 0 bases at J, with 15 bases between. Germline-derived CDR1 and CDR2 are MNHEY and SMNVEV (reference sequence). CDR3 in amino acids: CASSSDPRRPTNEKLFF. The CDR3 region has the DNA TGTGCCAGCAGTTCGGATCCTAGACGTCCAACTAATGAAAAACTGTTTTTT.

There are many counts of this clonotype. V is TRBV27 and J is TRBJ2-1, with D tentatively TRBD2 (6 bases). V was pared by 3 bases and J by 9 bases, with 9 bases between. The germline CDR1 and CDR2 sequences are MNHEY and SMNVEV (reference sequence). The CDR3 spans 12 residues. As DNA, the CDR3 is TGTGCCAGCAGTTTTGGAGGGAGTGAGCAGTTCTTC. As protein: CASSFGGSEQFF.

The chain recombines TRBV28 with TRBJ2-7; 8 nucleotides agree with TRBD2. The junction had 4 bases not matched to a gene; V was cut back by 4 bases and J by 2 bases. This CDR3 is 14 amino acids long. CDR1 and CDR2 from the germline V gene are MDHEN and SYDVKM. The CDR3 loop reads CASSSPAGAYEQYF. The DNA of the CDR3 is TGTGCCAGCAGTTCCCCAGCGGGAGCCTACGAGCAGTACTTC.

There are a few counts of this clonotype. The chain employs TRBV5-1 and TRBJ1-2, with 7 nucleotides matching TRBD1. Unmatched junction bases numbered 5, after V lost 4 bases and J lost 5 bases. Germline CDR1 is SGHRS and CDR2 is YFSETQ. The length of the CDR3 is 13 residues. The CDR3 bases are TGCGCCAGCAGCCAAGGGACAGCGTATGGCTACACCTTC. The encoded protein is CASSQGTAYGYTF. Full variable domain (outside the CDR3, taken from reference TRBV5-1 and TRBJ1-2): KAGVTQTPRYLIKTRGQQVTLSCSPISGHRSVSWYQQTPGQGLQFLFEYFSETQRNKGNFPGRFSGRQFSNSRSEMNVSTLELGDSALYLCASSQGTAYGYTFGSGTRLTVV.

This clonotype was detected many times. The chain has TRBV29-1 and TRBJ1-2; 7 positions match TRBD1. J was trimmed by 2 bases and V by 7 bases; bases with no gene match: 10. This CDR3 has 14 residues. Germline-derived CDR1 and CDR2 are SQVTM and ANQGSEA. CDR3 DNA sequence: TGCAGCGGTTTAGGGGGCGAGACGAACTATGGCTACACCTTC. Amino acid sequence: CSGLGGETNYGYTF.

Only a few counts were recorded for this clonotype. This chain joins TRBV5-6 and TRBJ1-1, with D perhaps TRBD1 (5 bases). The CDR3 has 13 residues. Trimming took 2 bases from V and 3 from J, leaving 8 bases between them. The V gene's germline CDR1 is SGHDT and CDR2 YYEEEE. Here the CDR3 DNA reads TGTGCCAGCAGCTTTGGCAGGGACACTGAAGCTTTCTTT. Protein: CASSFGRDTEAFF.

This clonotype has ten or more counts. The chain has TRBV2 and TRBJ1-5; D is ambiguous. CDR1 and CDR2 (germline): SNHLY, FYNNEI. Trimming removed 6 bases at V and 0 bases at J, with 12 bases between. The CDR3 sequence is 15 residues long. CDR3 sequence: CASSFTELSNQPQHF. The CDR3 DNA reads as TGTGCCAGCAGCTTTACAGAGCTTAGCAATCAGCCCCAGCATTTT.

CDR3 nucleotides: TGTGCCAGCAGCGTAGGAGGGGACCCCTCCCGAGAGCAGTTCTTC. This codes for CASSVGGDPSREQFF. This chain connects TRBV9 to TRBJ2-1; D might be TRBD1 or TRBD2, each matching 5 bases. There are 15 residues in the CDR3. Trimming left V 0 bases short and J 10 bases short, with 17 bases between. In germline, CDR1 is SGDLS, CDR2 YYNGEE.